This note documents a single T cell receptor (beta chain) sequence. This sample was taken from a study of blood T cell repertoires in COVID-19. The overall study: Samples of COVID-19 (acute and convalescent) were obtained from the United States, Italy and Spain. T cells, B-cell-depleted T cells, or PBMCs provided the cDNA or gDNA that served as material.

V dropped 5 bases and J dropped 5; count of bases not matched to a gene: 10. Per germline, CDR1 SEHNR and CDR2 FQNEAQ (reference sequence). The CDR3 loop spans 15 amino acids. Some clones are missing from TCRdb's copy, which holds only in-frame ones; the method was immunoSEQ multiplex PCR. This table holds approximately 220,000 clones, 65% to 85% found once. This TCR derives from a woman in her sixties or seventies with acute or convalescent COVID-19. The rearrangement links TRBV7-9 to TRBJ2-5; 8 bases align to TRBD1. Sequenced: peripheral blood. In DNA form, the CDR3 reads TGTGCCAGCAGCCACTGGACAGGGCAGATGGAGACCCAGTACTTC. This sequence encodes CASSHWTGQMETQYF.